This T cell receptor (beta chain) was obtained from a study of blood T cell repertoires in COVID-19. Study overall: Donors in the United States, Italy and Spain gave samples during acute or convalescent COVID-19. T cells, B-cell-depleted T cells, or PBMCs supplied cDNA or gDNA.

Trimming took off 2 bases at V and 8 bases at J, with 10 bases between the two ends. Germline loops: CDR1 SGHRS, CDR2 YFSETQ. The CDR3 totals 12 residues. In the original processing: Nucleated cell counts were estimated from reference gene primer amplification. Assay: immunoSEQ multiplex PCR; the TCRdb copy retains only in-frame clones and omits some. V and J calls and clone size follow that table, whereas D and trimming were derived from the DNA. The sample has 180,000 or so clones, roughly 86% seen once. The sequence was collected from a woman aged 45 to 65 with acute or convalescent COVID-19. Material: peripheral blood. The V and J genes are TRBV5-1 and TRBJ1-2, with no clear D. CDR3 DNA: TGCGCCAGCAGCTTACAAGGAGGGGGCTACACCTTC. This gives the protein CASSLQGGGYTF.